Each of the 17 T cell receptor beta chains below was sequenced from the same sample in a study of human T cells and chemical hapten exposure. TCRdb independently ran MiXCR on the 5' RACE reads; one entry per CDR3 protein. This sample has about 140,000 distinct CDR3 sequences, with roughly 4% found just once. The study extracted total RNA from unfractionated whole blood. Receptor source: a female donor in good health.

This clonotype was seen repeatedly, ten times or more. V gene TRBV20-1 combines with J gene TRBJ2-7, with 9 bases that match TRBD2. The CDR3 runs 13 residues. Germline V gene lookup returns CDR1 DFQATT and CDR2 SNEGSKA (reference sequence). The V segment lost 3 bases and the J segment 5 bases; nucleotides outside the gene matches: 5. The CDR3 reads CSASSGGVNEQYF. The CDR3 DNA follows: TGCAGTGCTAGTAGCGGGGGAGTCAACGAGCAGTACTTC.

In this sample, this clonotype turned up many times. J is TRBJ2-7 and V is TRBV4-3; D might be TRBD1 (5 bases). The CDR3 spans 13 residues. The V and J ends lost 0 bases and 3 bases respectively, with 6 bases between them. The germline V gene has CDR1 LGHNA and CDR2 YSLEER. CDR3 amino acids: CASSQDRGYEQYF. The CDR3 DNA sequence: TGCGCCAGCAGCCAAGATAGGGGCTACGAGCAGTACTTC.

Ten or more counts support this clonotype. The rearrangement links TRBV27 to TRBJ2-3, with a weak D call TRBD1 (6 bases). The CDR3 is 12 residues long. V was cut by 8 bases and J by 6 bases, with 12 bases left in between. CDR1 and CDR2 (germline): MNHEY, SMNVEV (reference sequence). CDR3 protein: CASYRVPDTQYF. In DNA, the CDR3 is TGTGCCAGCTACAGGGTCCCCGATACGCAGTATTTT.

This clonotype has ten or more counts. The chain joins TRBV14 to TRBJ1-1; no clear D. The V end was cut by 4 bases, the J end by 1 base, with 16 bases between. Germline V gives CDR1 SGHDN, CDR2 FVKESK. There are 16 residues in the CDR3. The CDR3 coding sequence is TGTGCCAGCAGCCGTCTCTCGCGGGAAAAGAACACTGAAGCTTTCTTT. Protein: CASSRLSREKNTEAFF. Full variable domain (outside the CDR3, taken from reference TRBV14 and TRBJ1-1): EAGVTQFPSHSVIEKGQTVTLRCDPISGHDNLYWYRRVMGKEIKFLLHFVKESKQDESGMPNNRFLAERTGGTYSTLKVQPAELEDSGVYFCASSRLSREKNTEAFFGQGTRLTVV.

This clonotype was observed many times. This chain's CDR3 is CASSYSSLGNLDHDQPQHF. The CDR3 DNA sequence: TGTGCCAGCAGTTACTCGAGTCTCGGAAACCTGGATCACGATCAGCCCCAGCATTTT. The chain couples TRBV6-2 or TRBV6-3 to TRBJ1-5; unclear D gene. The ends were cut back, 0 bases at V and 5 bases at J, with 23 bases in the middle. This CDR3 has 19 amino acids. Germline V gene data show CDR1 as MNHEY and CDR2 as SVGEGT.

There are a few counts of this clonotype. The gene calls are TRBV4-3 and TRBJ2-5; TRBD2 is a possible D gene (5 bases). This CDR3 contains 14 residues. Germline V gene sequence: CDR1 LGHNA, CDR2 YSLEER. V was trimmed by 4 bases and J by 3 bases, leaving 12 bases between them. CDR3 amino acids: CASSLRGWKETQYF. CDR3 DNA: TGCGCCAGCAGCCTCCGGGGTTGGAAAGAGACCCAGTACTTC.

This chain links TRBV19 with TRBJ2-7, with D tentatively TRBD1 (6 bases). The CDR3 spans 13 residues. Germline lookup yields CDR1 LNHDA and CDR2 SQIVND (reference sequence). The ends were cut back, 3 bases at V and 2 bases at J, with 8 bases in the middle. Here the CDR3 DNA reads TGTGCCAGTAGTATTGGGACACCCTACGAGCAGTACTTC. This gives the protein CASSIGTPYEQYF.

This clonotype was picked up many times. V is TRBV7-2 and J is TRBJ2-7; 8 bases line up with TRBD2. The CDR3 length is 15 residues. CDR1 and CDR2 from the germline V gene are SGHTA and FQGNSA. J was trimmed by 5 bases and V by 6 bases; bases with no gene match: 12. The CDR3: CASSPGGAGGHEQYF. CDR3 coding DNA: TGTGCCAGCAGTCCGGGAGGGGCGGGGGGCCACGAGCAGTACTTC.

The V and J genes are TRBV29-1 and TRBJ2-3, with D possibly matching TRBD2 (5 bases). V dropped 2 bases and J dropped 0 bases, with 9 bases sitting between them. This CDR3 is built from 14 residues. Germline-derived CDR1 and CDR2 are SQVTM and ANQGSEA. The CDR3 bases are TGCAGCGTTGAACATCGGGGTAGCACAGATACGCAGTATTTT. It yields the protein CSVEHRGSTDTQYF.

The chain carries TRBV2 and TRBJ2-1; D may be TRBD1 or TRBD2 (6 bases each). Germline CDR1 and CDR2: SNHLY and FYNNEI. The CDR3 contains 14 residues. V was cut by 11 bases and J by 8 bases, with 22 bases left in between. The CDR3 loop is CARSTLGGGDEQFF. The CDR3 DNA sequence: TGTGCCCGATCGACCCTGGGGGGCGGGGATGAGCAGTTCTTC.

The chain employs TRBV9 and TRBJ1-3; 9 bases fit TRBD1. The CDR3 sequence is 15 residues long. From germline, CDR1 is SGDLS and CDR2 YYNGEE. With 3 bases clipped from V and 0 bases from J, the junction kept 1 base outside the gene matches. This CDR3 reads CASSAGQGSGNTIYF. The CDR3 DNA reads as TGTGCCAGCAGCGCGGGACAGGGCTCTGGAAACACCATATATTTT.

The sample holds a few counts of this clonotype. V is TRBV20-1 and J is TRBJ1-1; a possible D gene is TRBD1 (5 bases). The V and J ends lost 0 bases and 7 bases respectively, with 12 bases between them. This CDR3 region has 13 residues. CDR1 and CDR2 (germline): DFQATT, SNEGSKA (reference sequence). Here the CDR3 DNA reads TGCAGTGCTAGAGATTCAGGTGGGGGTGAAGCTTTCTTT. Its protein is CSARDSGGGEAFF.

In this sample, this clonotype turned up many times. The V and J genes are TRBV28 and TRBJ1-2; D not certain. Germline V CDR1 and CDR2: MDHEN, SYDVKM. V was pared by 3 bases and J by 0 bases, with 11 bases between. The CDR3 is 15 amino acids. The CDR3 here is CASSFRGRSNYGYTF. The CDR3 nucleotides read TGTGCCAGCAGTTTCCGCGGACGGTCTAACTATGGCTACACCTTC.

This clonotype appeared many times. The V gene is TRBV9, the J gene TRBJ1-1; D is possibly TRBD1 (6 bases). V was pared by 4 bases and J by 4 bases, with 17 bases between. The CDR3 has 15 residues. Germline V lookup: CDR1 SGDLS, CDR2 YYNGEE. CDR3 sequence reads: CASSLRGEGFTEAFF. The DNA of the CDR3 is TGTGCCAGCAGCCTGAGGGGGGAGGGGTTCACTGAAGCTTTCTTT.

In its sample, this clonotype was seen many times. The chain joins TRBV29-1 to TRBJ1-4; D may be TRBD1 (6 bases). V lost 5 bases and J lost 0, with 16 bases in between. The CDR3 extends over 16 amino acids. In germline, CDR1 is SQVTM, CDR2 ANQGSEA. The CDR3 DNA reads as TGCAGCGTTTTGGACAGAAGTTACCCAACTAATGAAAAACTGTTTTTT. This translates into CSVLDRSYPTNEKLFF.

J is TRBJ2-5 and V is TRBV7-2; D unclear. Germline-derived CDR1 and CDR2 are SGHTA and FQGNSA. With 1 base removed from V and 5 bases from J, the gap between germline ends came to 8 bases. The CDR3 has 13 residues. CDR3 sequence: CASSLGSTETQYF. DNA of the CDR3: TGTGCCAGCAGCTTAGGTAGTACCGAGACCCAGTACTTC.

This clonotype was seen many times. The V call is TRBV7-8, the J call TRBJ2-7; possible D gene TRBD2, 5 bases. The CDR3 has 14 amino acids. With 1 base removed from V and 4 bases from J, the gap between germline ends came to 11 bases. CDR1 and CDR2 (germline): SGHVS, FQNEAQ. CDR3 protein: CASSLDGVGYEQYF. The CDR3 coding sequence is TGTGCCAGCAGCTTAGACGGGGTGGGTTACGAGCAGTACTTC.